Following are 3 T cell receptor beta chains from one sample sequenced in a study of blood T cell repertoires in COVID-19. This table comes from immunoSEQ multiplex PCR, and its TCRdb copy is limited to in-frame clones, with some not included. The data hold 310,000 or so clones, with over 75% observed a single time. Sequenced material: PBMCs or T cells enriched from blood (not recorded which). Receptor source: a woman aged 30 to 39 who had recovered from COVID-19.

CDR3 loop: CASSIGLAGGVGEQFF. The CDR3 nucleotides are TGTGCCAGTAGTATAGGATTAGCGGGAGGAGTCGGTGAGCAGTTCTTC. The genes are TRBV19 and TRBJ2-1; 10 bases agree with TRBD2. V lost 1 base to trimming and J lost 9 bases; unmatched junction nucleotides: 9. There are 16 residues in the CDR3. The germline gives CDR1 LNHDA, CDR2 SQIVND (reference sequence).

V usage is TRBV7-2 and J usage is TRBJ2-7; 9 positions agree with TRBD2. Germline V gene lookup returns CDR1 SGHTA and CDR2 FQGNSA. CDR3 size: 14 residues. V shed 4 bases, J shed 7 bases, and the junction held 8 bases outside the gene matches. For the CDR3, the DNA is TGTGCCAGCAGCTCCTTGCGGGAGGGCCTTGAGCAGTACTTC. Its translation is CASSSLREGLEQYF.

V gene TRBV24-1 combines with J gene TRBJ1-1; D perhaps matches TRBD1 (5 bases). V lost 9 bases and J lost 3, with 13 bases in between. Per the germline V gene, CDR1 is KGHDR and CDR2 is SFDVKD. The CDR3 loop spans 13 amino acids. CDR3: CATASAQDTEAFF. The CDR3, as DNA: TGTGCCACCGCCAGCGCACAGGACACTGAAGCTTTCTTT.